Given below is one T cell receptor beta chain in context. When sampled, the donors appeared nominally healthy, though they likely had unrecorded immune exposures. The sample belongs to a study of cytomegalovirus exposure and HLA in healthy donors. This CDR3 region has 14 residues. Germline V gene sequence: CDR1 MNHNS, CDR2 SASEGT. After removal of 8 bases from V and 0 bases from J, the junction contained 5 bases not matched to a gene. It was with 60 Vbeta and 13 Jbeta primers that the PCR ran. TCRdb's table, derived via immunoSEQ multiplex PCR, lists solely in-frame clones and lacks some. The table lists around 170,000 clones, roughly 80% of them singletons.

The rearrangement uses TRBV6-1 and TRBJ1-1; 8 nucleotides match TRBD1. Sequencing input: PBMCs. The TCR sequence derives from a man between 60 and 75 years old in good health and CMV-seronegative. CDR3 amino acids: CASPEGQVNTEAFF. The DNA of the CDR3 is TGTGCCAGCCCAGAGGGACAGGTGAACACTGAAGCTTTCTTT.